This T cell receptor (beta chain) is from a study of T cell repertoires in cytomegalovirus infection. Study at large: Public signatures in TCR beta pointed to CMV infection and matching HLA type. General study results and limits: Cumulative frequency of public TCR beta families picked out carriers of CMV plus the relevant HLA. Dominating the ex vivo response were HLA-C-restricted CMV-specific TCR beta clonotypes.

V gave up 4 bases and J gave up 3 bases, with 7 bases separating them. From germline, CDR1 is MNHEY and CDR2 SVGEGT. CDR3 length equals 13 residues. TCRdb independently ran MiXCR on the reads; one entry per CDR3 protein. This sample carries about 440,000 distinct CDR3 sequences, roughly a third of them seen once, and the ten largest clones take approximately 15%. Concerning this clonotype itself: The target antigen is unknown.

The clonotype originates from a human donor in good health (CMV status not recorded). Some clones in this sample may be carry-over from other donors' samples. The chain has TRBV6-2 or TRBV6-3 and TRBJ1-5; D gene ambiguous. Sequenced: PBMCs. The CDR3 nucleotides read TGTGCCAGCAGTTCCGACATCAATCAGCCCCAGCATTTT. Protein sequence: CASSSDINQPQHF.